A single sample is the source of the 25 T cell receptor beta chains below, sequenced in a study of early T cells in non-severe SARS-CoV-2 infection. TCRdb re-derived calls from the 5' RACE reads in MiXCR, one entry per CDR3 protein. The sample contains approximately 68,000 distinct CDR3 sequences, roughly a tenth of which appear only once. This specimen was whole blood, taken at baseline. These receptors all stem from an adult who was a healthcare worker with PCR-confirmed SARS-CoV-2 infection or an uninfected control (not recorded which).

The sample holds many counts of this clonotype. This chain's CDR3 is CASSLVDREAKQFF. The CDR3 coding sequence is TGTGCCAGCAGCTTAGTGGACAGGGAGGCCAAGCAGTTCTTC. This chain connects TRBV7-2 to TRBJ2-1; 8 nucleotides match TRBD1. Germline V gene data show CDR1 as SGHTA and CDR2 as FQGNSA. CDR3 length equals 14 residues. The ends lost 1 base at V and 11 bases at J; junction bases unmatched: 7. The full variable domain, its missing parts supplied by reference TRBV7-2 and TRBJ2-1, is GAGVSQSPSNKVTEKGKDVELRCDPISGHTALYWYRQSLGQGLEFLIYFQGNSAPDKSGLPSDRFSAERTGGSVSTLTIQRTQQEDSAVYLCASSLVDREAKQFFGPGTRLTVL.

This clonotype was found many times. The CDR3 region has the DNA TGTGCCACCAGTGATACGAGAACAGGGGTTGGGGCCAACGTCCTGACTTTC. This translates into CATSDTRTGVGANVLTF. The rearrangement joins TRBV24-1 to TRBJ2-6; TRBD1 matches at 7 bases. V was clipped by 3 bases and J by 3 bases; unmatched bases: 7. The CDR3 runs to 17 residues. Germline loops: CDR1 KGHDR, CDR2 SFDVKD.

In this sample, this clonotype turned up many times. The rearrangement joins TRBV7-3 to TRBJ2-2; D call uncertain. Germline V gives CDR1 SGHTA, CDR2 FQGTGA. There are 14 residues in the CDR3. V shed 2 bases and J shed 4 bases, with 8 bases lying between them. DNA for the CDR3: TGTGCCAGCAGCTTAGATTGGGGCACCGGGGAGCTGTTTTTT. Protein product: CASSLDWGTGELFF.

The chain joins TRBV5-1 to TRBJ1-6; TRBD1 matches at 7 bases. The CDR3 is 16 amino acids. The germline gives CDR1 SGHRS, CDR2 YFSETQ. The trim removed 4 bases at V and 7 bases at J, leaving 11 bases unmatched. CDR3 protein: CASSRDRASGNSPLHF. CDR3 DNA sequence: TGCGCCAGCAGCCGCGACAGGGCGTCTGGGAATTCACCCCTCCACTTT. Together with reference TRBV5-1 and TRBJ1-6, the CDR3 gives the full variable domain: KAGVTQTPRYLIKTRGQQVTLSCSPISGHRSVSWYQQTPGQGLQFLFEYFSETQRNKGNFPGRFSGRQFSNSRSEMNVSTLELGDSALYLCASSRDRASGNSPLHFGNGTRLTVT.

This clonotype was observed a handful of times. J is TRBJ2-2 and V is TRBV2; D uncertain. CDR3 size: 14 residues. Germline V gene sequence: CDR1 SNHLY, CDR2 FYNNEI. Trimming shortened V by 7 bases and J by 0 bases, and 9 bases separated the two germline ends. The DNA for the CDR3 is TGTGCCAGCACCGGACGGACGAACACCGGGGAGCTGTTTTTT. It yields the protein CASTGRTNTGELFF.

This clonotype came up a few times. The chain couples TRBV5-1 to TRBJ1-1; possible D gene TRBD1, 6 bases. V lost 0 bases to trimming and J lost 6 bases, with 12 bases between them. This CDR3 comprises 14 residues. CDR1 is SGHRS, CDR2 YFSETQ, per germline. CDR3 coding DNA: TGCGCCAGCAGCTTGGTACAGGGTACCCCTGAAGCTTTCTTT. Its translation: CASSLVQGTPEAFF.

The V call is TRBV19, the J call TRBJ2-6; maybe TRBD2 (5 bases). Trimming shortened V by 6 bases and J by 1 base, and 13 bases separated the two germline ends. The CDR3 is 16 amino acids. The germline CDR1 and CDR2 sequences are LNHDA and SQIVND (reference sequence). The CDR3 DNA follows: TGTGCCAGTAGCCCCCCGGGGTCGTCTGGGGCCAACGTCCTGACTTTC. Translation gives CASSPPGSSGANVLTF.

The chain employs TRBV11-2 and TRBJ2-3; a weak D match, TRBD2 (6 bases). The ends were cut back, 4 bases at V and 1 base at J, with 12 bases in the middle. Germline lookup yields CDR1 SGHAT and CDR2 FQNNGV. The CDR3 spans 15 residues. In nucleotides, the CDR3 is TGTGCCAGCAGCTCCAGGGCTAGCGGCACAGATACGCAGTATTTT. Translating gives CASSSRASGTDTQYF.

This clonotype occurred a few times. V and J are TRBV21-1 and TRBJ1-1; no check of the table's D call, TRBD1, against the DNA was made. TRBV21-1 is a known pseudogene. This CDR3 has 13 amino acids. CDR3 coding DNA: TGTGCCACCGACACAGGGGTTTGCACTGAAGCTTTCTTT. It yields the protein CATDTGVCTEAFF.

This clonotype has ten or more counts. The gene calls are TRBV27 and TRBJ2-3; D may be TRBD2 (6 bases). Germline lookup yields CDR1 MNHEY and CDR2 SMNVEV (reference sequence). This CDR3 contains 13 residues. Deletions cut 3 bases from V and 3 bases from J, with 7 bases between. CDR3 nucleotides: TGTGCCAGCAGTTTTGGGGGGACAGATACGCAGTATTTT. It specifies CASSFGGTDTQYF.

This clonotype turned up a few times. The CDR3 is CASSQDLLAAYNEQFF. As DNA, the CDR3 is TGCGCCAGCAGCCAAGATCTACTAGCGGCGTACAATGAGCAGTTCTTC. V and J are TRBV4-1 and TRBJ2-1, with 8 bases fitting TRBD2. V dropped 0 bases and J dropped 4; count of bases not matched to a gene: 5. CDR1 MGHRA and CDR2 YSYEKL come from the germline V gene. This CDR3 spans 16 amino acids.

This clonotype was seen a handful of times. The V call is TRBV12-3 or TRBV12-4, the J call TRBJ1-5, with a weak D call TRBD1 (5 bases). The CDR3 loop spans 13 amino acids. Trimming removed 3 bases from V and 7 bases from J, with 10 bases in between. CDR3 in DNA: TGTGCCAGCAGTTTGACAGTGGGACAGCCCCAGCATTTT. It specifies CASSLTVGQPQHF.

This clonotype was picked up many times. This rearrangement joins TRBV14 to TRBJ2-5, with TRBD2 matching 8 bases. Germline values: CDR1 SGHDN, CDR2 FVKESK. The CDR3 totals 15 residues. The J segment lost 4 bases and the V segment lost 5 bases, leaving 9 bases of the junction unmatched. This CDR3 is CASSENTSGGETQYF. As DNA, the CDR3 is TGTGCCAGCAGCGAAAATACTAGCGGCGGAGAGACCCAGTACTTC. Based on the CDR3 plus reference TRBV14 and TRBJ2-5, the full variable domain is EAGVTQFPSHSVIEKGQTVTLRCDPISGHDNLYWYRRVMGKEIKFLLHFVKESKQDESGMPNNRFLAERTGGTYSTLKVQPAELEDSGVYFCASSENTSGGETQYFGPGTRLLVL.

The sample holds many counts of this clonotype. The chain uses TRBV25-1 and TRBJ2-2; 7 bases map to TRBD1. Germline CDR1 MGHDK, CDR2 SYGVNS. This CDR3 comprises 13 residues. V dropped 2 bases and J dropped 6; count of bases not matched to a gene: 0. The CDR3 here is CASSEQGAGELFF. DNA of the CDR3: TGTGCCAGCAGTGAACAGGGGGCCGGGGAGCTGTTTTTT.

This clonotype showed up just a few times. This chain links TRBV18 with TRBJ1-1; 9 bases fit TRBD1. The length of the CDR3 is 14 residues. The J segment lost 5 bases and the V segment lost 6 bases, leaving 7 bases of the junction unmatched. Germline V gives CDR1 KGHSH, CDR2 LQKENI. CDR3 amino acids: CASSPGQGETEAFF. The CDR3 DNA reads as TGTGCCAGCTCCCCGGGACAGGGTGAGACTGAAGCTTTCTTT.

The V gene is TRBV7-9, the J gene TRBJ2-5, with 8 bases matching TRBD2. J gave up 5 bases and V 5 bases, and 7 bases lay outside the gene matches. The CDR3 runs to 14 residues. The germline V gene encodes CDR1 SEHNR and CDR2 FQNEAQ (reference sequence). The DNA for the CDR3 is TGTGCCAGCAGCGCGGGACTAGAGGTGGAGACCCAGTACTTC. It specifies CASSAGLEVETQYF.

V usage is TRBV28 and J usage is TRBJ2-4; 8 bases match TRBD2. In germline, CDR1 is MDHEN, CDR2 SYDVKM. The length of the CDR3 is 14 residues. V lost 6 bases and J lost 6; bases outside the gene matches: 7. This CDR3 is CASRFREGGNIQYF. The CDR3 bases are TGTGCCAGCAGGTTCCGGGAGGGCGGAAACATTCAGTACTTC.

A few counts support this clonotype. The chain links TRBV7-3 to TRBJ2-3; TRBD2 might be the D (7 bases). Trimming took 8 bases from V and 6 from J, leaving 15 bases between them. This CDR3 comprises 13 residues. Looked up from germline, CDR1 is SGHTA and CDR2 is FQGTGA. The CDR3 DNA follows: TGTGCCAGCGCACCTTGGGGGGGCGATACGCAGTATTTT. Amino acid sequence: CASAPWGGDTQYF.

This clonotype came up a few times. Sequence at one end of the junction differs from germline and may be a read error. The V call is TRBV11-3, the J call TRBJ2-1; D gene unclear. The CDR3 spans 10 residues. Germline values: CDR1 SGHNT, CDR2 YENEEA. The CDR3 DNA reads TGTGCCAGCAGCTTAAAGAACCAGGTCTTC. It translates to CASSLKNQVF.

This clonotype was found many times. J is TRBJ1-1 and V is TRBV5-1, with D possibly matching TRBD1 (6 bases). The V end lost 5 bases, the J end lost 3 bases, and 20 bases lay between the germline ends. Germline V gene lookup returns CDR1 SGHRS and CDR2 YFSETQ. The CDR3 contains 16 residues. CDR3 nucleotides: TGCGCCAGCAGAAGGGGGAAAATCTCGGGAGACACTGAAGCTTTCTTT. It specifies CASRRGKISGDTEAFF.

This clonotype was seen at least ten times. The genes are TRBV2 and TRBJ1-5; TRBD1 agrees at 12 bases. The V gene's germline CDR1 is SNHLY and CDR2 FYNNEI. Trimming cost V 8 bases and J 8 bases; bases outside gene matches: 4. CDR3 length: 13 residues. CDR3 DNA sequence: TGTGCCAGCGGGGACAGGGGGCGTGAGCCCCAGCATTTT. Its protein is CASGDRGREPQHF.

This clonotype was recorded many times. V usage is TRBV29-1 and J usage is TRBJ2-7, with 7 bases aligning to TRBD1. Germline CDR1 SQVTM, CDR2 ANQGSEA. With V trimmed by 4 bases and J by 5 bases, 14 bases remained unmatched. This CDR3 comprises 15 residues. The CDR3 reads CSVALLGGDSDEQYF. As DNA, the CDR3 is TGCAGCGTTGCTCTCCTTGGTGGGGACAGTGACGAGCAGTACTTC.

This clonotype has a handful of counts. The DNA of the CDR3 is TGTGCCAGCAGTGGGAGACAGGGTAACACTGAAGCTTTCTTT. Its protein product is CASSGRQGNTEAFF. This sequence joins TRBV6-1 and TRBJ1-1, with 7 positions matching TRBD1. This CDR3 is built from 14 residues. CDR1 and CDR2 from the germline V gene are MNHNS and SASEGT. The junction had 4 bases not matched to a gene; V was cut back by 4 bases and J by 2 bases.

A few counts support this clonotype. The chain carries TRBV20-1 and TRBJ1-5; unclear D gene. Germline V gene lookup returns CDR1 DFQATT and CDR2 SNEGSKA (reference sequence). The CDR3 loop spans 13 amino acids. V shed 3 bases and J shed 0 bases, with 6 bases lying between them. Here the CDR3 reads CSASTNSNQPQHF. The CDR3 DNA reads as TGCAGTGCTAGTACCAATAGCAATCAGCCCCAGCATTTT.

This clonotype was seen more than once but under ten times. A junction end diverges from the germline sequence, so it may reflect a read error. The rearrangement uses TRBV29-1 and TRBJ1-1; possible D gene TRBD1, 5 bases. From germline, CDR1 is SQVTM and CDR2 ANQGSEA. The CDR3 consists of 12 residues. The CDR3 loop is CSVGQQVPEVFF. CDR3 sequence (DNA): TGCAGCGTTGGCCAACAGGTTCCTGAAGTTTTCTTT.